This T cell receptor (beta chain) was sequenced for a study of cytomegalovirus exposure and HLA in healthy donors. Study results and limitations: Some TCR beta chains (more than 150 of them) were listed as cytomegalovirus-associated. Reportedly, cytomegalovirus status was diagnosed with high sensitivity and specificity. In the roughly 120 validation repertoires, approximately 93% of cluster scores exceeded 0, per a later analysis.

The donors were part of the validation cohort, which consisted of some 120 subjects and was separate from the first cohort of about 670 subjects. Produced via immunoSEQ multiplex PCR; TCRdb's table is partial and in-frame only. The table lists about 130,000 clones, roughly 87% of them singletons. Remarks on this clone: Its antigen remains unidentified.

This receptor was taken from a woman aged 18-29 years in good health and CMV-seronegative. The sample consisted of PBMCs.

CDR3 loop: CASSLVLQGTDTQYF. The CDR3 DNA reads TGTGCCAGCAGCTTAGTCTTACAGGGCACAGATACGCAGTATTTT. V gene TRBV7-9 combines with J gene TRBJ2-3, with a tentative D call TRBD1 (5 bases). The germline V and J ends were trimmed by 1 base and 1 base, with 9 bases remaining between them. CDR3 length equals 15 residues. Germline CDR1 reads SEHNR; CDR2 reads FQNEAQ (reference sequence).